A selection of T cell receptor beta chains follows, all from one sample in a study of blood T cells in healthy people across ages. TCRdb re-derived calls from the 5' RACE reads in MiXCR, one entry per CDR3 protein. The profile shows about 1.6 million distinct CDR3 sequences, almost 35% of them singletons. Sequenced: blood. These receptors all come from a woman in her thirties in good health. Each CDR3 is given with its conserved first and last residue. D genes are given only for firm matches. Some rows mark clone size as missing; the rest say once, few, many or name a class of expanded clone.

>TRBV7-9|15|NA|NA|TRBJ1-3
CASSLLKPSGNTIYF
TGTGCCAGCAGCTTATTGAAGCCCTCTGGAAACACCATATATTTT
>TRBV27|14|NA|NA|TRBJ2-5
CASSLNGPPETQYF
TGTGCCAGCAGTTTAAATGGCCCGCCGGAGACCCAGTACTTC
>TRBV6-5|16|NA|NA|TRBJ1-2
CASSYGPEAYVYGYTF
TGTGCCAGCAGTTACGGGCCCGAGGCTTACGTCTATGGCTACACCTTC
>TRBV28|14|TRBD1|NA|TRBJ2-7
CASRGTGGGSEQYF
TGTGCCAGCAGGGGGACAGGGGGGGGCTCCGAGCAGTACTTC
>TRBV20-1|14|TRBD1|few|TRBJ1-5
CSARDPGQGAIQHF
TGCAGTGCTAGAGATCCGGGACAGGGGGCAATCCAGCATTTT
>TRBV7-9|15|NA|NA|TRBJ2-1
CASSFELRSYNEQFF
TGTGCCAGCAGCTTCGAGCTCCGATCCTACAATGAGCAGTTCTTC
>TRBV20-1|13|NA|NA|TRBJ1-1
CSASRMGNTEAFF
TGCAGTGCTAGTCGCATGGGGAATACTGAAGCTTTCTTT
>TRBV7-2|15|NA|few|TRBJ2-2
CASSLRSWSTGELFF
TGTGCCAGCAGCTTAAGATCCTGGAGCACCGGGGAGCTGTTTTTT
>TRBV25-1|15|TRBD1|NA|TRBJ1-3
CASSDNRGLGNTIYF
TGTGCCAGCAGTGACAACAGGGGGCTCGGAAACACCATATATTTT
>TRBV3-1|14|NA|NA|TRBJ1-5
CASSSSQSNQPQHF
TGTGCCAGCAGCTCCTCTCAGTCCAATCAGCCCCAGCATTTT
>TRBV7-2|13|TRBD1|NA|TRBJ1-2
CASSLATGSGYTF
TGTGCCAGCAGCTTAGCGACAGGGAGCGGCTACACCTTC
>TRBV11-3|16|TRBD1|NA|TRBJ1-2
CASSQTPQGADYGYTF
TGTGCCAGCAGCCAAACCCCACAGGGGGCCGACTATGGCTACACCTTC
>TRBV6-2/TRBV6-3|20|TRBD2|NA|TRBJ2-1
CASSYSISPKGLAGGSEQFF
TGTGCCAGCAGTTACTCGATCAGTCCCAAAGGACTAGCGGGAGGGTCTGAGCAGTTCTTC
>TRBV7-8|14|NA|NA|TRBJ1-5
CASSLGVTNQPQHF
TGTGCCAGCAGCTTAGGGGTCACGAATCAGCCCCAGCATTTT
>TRBV20-1|13|TRBD2|NA|TRBJ2-1
CSAAREDNNEQFF
TGCAGTGCTGCTCGGGAGGATAACAATGAGCAGTTCTTC
>TRBV5-5|17|TRBD1|few|TRBJ2-6
CASSSPEQGAGANVLTF
TGTGCCAGCAGCTCGCCCGAACAGGGGGCTGGGGCCAACGTCCTGACTTTC
>TRBV15|17|NA|NA|TRBJ2-3
CATSSPGQNYNTDTQYF
TGTGCCACCAGTAGTCCCGGACAGAACTACAACACAGATACGCAGTATTTT
>TRBV12-5|14|NA|few|TRBJ1-1
CASGLASPASRAFF
TGTGCTAGTGGTTTGGCCTCACCGGCCTCTCGGGCTTTCTTT
>TRBV6-6|14|NA|few|TRBJ2-1
CASSYVLAGNEQFF
TGTGCCAGCAGTTACGTACTCGCGGGGAATGAGCAGTTCTTC
>TRBV6-2/TRBV6-3|13|NA|many|TRBJ2-3
CASLRLSTDTQYF
TGTGCCAGCTTGCGGTTAAGCACAGATACGCAGTATTTT
>TRBV13|14|NA|NA|TRBJ2-7
CASSPQDNSYEQYF
TGTGCCAGCAGCCCACAGGACAACTCCTACGAGCAGTACTTC
>TRBV10-3|13|TRBD2|few|TRBJ2-1
CAISDAGGNEQFF
TGTGCCATCAGTGACGCGGGGGGGAATGAGCAGTTCTTC
>TRBV6-1|16|NA|NA|TRBJ1-2
CASKTASWTANYGYTF
TGTGCCAGCAAGACAGCGAGCTGGACCGCTAACTATGGCTACACCTTC
>TRBV29-1|15|NA|NA|TRBJ2-2
CSVVSDGTIYGELFF
TGCAGCGTTGTCTCGGACGGGACAATTTACGGGGAGCTGTTTTTT
>TRBV10-3|15|NA|many|TRBJ2-1
CAISDPPASYNEQFF
TGTGCCATCAGTGACCCACCAGCCTCTTACAATGAGCAGTTCTTC
>TRBV7-9|16|TRBD1|NA|TRBJ1-2
CASSLYAGGEGYGYTF
TGTGCCAGCAGCTTATATGCAGGGGGCGAAGGCTATGGCTACACCTTC
>TRBV12-3/TRBV12-4|15|TRBD1|few|TRBJ1-1
CASSGTGGVNTEAFF
TGTGCCAGCAGTGGGACAGGAGGGGTGAACACTGAAGCTTTCTTT
>TRBV20-1|14|TRBD1|NA|TRBJ1-1
CSAWDSQPNTEAFF
TGCAGTGCTTGGGACAGCCAACCGAACACTGAAGCTTTCTTT
>TRBV9|17|NA|NA|TRBJ2-1
CASSVGSGGAYHNEQFF
TGTGCCAGCAGCGTAGGCTCTGGCGGGGCATATCACAATGAGCAGTTCTTC
>TRBV20-1|13|NA|few|TRBJ1-2
CSARTDSIYGYTF
TGCAGTGCAAGGACGGACTCGATCTATGGCTACACCTTC
>TRBV4-2|15|NA|many|TRBJ2-1
CASSQVALLSLEQFF
TGTGCCAGCAGCCAAGTTGCCTTGTTATCGTTAGAGCAGTTCTTC
>TRBV28|13|NA|NA|TRBJ1-5
CACSPSGNQPQHF
TGTGCCTGCAGCCCCAGTGGGAATCAGCCCCAGCATTTT
>TRBV7-2|15|TRBD2|few|TRBJ2-3
CASSLSWGGRDTQYF
TGTGCCAGCAGCTTAAGCTGGGGGGGGAGAGATACGCAGTATTTT
>TRBV6-1|15|TRBD1|few|TRBJ2-7
CASRRRQGGSYEQYF
TGTGCCAGCAGGAGGAGACAGGGGGGCTCCTACGAGCAGTACTTC
>TRBV29-1|11|TRBD1|NA|TRBJ1-1
CSARARGDAFF
TGCAGCGCGCGGGCCAGGGGGGACGCTTTCTTT